The next 22 T cell receptor beta chains were all read from a single sample in a study of cytomegalovirus exposure and HLA in healthy donors (dated by TCRdb to about 2017). The library relied on the immunoSEQ multiplex PCR assay. For the multiplex PCR, a mixture combining 60 forward primers for TCR Vbeta segments and 13 reverse primers for TCR Jbeta segments was used. TCRdb re-hosts the immuneACCESS table, in-frame sequences only. Its copies lack some clones; in the studies checked, an unresolved V gene accounts for under half of them, and the cause for the rest is not known. This sample holds 150,000 to 200,000 clones; 76% were observed only once. The ten top clones hold 1.5% to 2% of the sample. The sample taken for sequencing was PBMCs. Receptors originate from a man aged 18 to 29 in good health and CMV-seronegative.

This clone was seen only once. This rearrangement joins TRBV6-1 to TRBJ2-7; TRBD2 might be the D (5 bases). Trimming pared 3 bases from V and 5 bases from J, leaving 8 bases between. The CDR3 sequence is 12 residues long. Germline V gene lookup returns CDR1 MNHNS and CDR2 SASEGT. The CDR3: CASSEWRDEQYF. CDR3 sequence (DNA): TGTGCCAGCAGTGAGTGGCGGGACGAGCAGTACTTC.

The genes are TRBV7-3 and TRBJ2-2, with D perhaps TRBD2 (6 bases). Per the germline V gene, CDR1 is SGHTA and CDR2 is FQGTGA. This CDR3 contains 15 residues. Deletions cut 1 base from V and 4 bases from J, with 10 bases between. The CDR3 here is CASSLIGGATGELFF. DNA of the CDR3: TGTGCCAGCAGCTTAATCGGGGGAGCCACCGGGGAGCTGTTTTTT.

This clone was seen a handful of times. The chain recombines TRBV18 with TRBJ1-6; tentatively, D is TRBD1 (6 bases). V gave up 3 bases and J gave up 7 bases, with 13 bases separating them. CDR1 is KGHSH and CDR2 is LQKENI in the germline V gene. There are 15 residues in the CDR3. CDR3 protein: CASSPRDRSNSPLHF. The CDR3 DNA reads TGTGCCAGCTCACCCCGAGACAGGTCAAATTCACCCCTCCACTTT.

CDR3 sequence: CASSLGAGQPQHF. The CDR3 DNA is TGTGCCAGCAGTTTAGGCGCAGGGCAGCCCCAGCATTTT. The chain links TRBV28 to TRBJ1-5; D might be TRBD1 (5 bases). Germline V CDR1 and CDR2: MDHEN, SYDVKM. The CDR3 sequence is 13 residues long. Between the trimmed V and J ends, which lost 2 bases and 7 bases, there was a span of 9 bases. Using reference TRBV28 and TRBJ1-5 for the parts outside the CDR3, the full variable domain is DVKVTQSSRYLVKRTGEKVFLECVQDMDHENMFWYRQDPGLGLRLIYFSYDVKMKEKGDIPEGYSVSREKKERFSLILESASTNQTSMYLCASSLGAGQPQHFGDGTRLSIL.

This clone showed up just a few times. Sequence at one end of the junction differs from germline and may be a read error. The rearrangement joins TRBV5-4 to TRBJ1-4; D is possibly TRBD1 (5 bases). CDR1 is SGHNT, CDR2 YYREEE, per germline (reference sequence). The CDR3 consists of 14 residues. The CDR3, as DNA: TGTGCCAGCAGCTTATCAGGGACTAAGGAAAAACTGTTTTTT. Protein: CASSLSGTKEKLFF. Based on the CDR3 plus reference TRBV5-4 and TRBJ1-4, the full variable domain is ETGVTQSPTHLIKTRGQQVTLRCSSQSGHNTVSWYQQALGQGPQFIFQYYREEENGRGNFPPRFSGLQFPNYSSELNVNALELDDSALYLCASSLSGTKEKLFFGSGTQLSVL.

This chain connects TRBV5-1 to TRBJ2-3; the match to TRBD2 covers 13 bases. V was clipped by 4 bases and J by 3 bases; unmatched bases: 5. Germline lookup yields CDR1 SGHRS and CDR2 YFSETQ. This CDR3 is built from 16 residues. The CDR3 sequence: CASSVGLAGRTDTQYF. DNA of the CDR3: TGCGCCAGCAGCGTGGGACTAGCGGGGCGAACAGATACGCAGTATTTT.

CDR3: CASSFEVGDTYEQYF. The CDR3 region has the DNA TGTGCCAGCAGTTTTGAAGTGGGGGACACCTACGAGCAGTACTTC. The chain joins TRBV28 to TRBJ2-7, with D possibly matching TRBD1 (6 bases). Germline CDR1 reads MDHEN; CDR2 reads SYDVKM. The CDR3 totals 15 residues. V lost 3 bases and J 2 bases, leaving 14 bases between the germline ends.

There are a few counts of this clone. CDR3: CATSREKAGHRYQPQHF. The CDR3 DNA reads TGTGCCACCAGCAGAGAAAAGGCAGGACACCGATATCAGCCCCAGCATTTT. The chain uses TRBV15 and TRBJ1-5, with D possibly being TRBD1 (5 bases). Germline lookup yields CDR1 LNHNV and CDR2 YYDKDF (reference sequence). The CDR3 extends over 17 amino acids. Trimming left V 0 bases short and J 5 bases short, with 17 bases between.

CDR3: CASSSVGSRTGNTEAFF. DNA of the CDR3: TGTGCCAGCAGTTCAGTTGGGTCTCGGACAGGTAACACTGAAGCTTTCTTT. The rearrangement links TRBV28 to TRBJ1-1, with TRBD1 matching 7 bases. The CDR3 has 17 amino acids. V shed 4 bases and J 2 bases; nucleotides not matched to a gene: 13. Germline CDR1 MDHEN, CDR2 SYDVKM.

The chain employs TRBV28 and TRBJ1-4; possibly TRBD1 for D (6 bases). V was trimmed by 6 bases and J by 10 bases, leaving 18 bases between them. CDR3 size: 14 residues. From germline, CDR1 is MDHEN and CDR2 SYDVKM. The CDR3 bases are TGTGCCAGCAGCCCCCGGGACACAGTACGAAAACTGTTTTTT. The encoded protein is CASSPRDTVRKLFF.

The sample holds a few counts of this clone. The chain uses TRBV4-2 and TRBJ2-7; 8 bases fit TRBD2. The DNA end favors TRBJ2-1, so the J call may be wrong. CDR1 and CDR2 (germline): LGHNA, YNFKEQ. This CDR3 comprises 13 residues. CDR3 DNA: TGTGCCAGCAGCCCAACTAGCGGAGCTGAGCAGTTCTTC. Encoded protein: CASSPTSGAEQFF.

This clone came up a few times. The rearrangement links TRBV9 to TRBJ1-2; 8 positions match TRBD1. Trimming removed 1 base from V and 3 bases from J; junction bases left unmatched: 2. The CDR3 spans 14 residues. The germline V gene encodes CDR1 SGDLS and CDR2 YYNGEE. This CDR3 reads CASSVQGADYGYTF. As DNA, the CDR3 is TGTGCCAGCAGCGTACAGGGGGCAGACTATGGCTACACCTTC.

The chain uses TRBV7-9 and TRBJ1-6; D might be TRBD1 (6 bases). Germline V gives CDR1 SEHNR, CDR2 FQNEAQ (reference sequence). This CDR3 contains 15 residues. With 5 bases removed from V and 5 bases from J, the gap between germline ends came to 13 bases. The CDR3 here is CASSRRGGDNSPLHF. The CDR3 nucleotides read TGTGCCAGCAGCCGCCGGGGGGGCGATAATTCACCCCTCCACTTT.

The gene calls are TRBV2 and TRBJ2-7; D is perhaps TRBD2 (5 bases). Germline V gene lookup returns CDR1 SNHLY and CDR2 FYNNEI. The CDR3 totals 11 residues. Trimming stripped 8 bases from V and 3 bases from J, with 8 bases between. The CDR3 loop is CASGLNYEQYF. CDR3 coding DNA: TGTGCCAGCGGACTGAACTACGAGCAGTACTTC.

The rearrangement joins TRBV4-1 to TRBJ2-7, with 7 bases aligning to TRBD1. Germline V gives CDR1 MGHRA, CDR2 YSYEKL. V shed 2 bases, J shed 2 bases, and the junction held 6 bases outside the gene matches. The CDR3 is 15 residues long. CDR3 amino acids: CASSQYFDRAYEQYF. CDR3 DNA sequence: TGCGCCAGCAGCCAATACTTCGACAGGGCCTACGAGCAGTACTTC.

This chain joins TRBV5-4 and TRBJ1-1, with TRBD1 as a possible D gene (5 bases). Germline V gene sequence: CDR1 SGHNT, CDR2 YYREEE (reference sequence). CDR3 length: 15 amino acids. Trimming stripped 4 bases from V and 5 bases from J, with 18 bases between. This CDR3 is CASSGSGSGGTEAFF. CDR3 DNA sequence: TGTGCCAGCAGCGGAAGCGGTTCGGGGGGAACTGAAGCTTTCTTT.

This clone was counted only a few times. The chain joins TRBV7-9 to TRBJ2-1; the match to TRBD1 covers 11 bases. CDR1 SEHNR and CDR2 FQNEAQ come from the germline V gene (reference sequence). This CDR3 region has 15 residues. V shed 6 bases and J 4 bases; nucleotides not matched to a gene: 5. The CDR3 DNA reads as TGTGCCAGCAGTTCCGGGACAGGGGGATACAATGAGCAGTTCTTC. Protein sequence: CASSSGTGGYNEQFF.

V and J are TRBV7-2 and TRBJ1-6; D is undetermined. This CDR3 spans 11 amino acids. Germline CDR1 is SGHTA and CDR2 is FQGNSA. The V end was cut by 3 bases, the J end by 12 bases, with 6 bases between. For the CDR3, the DNA is TGTGCCAGCAGCTTGACGGGACCCCTCCACTTT. Translating gives CASSLTGPLHF. Together with reference TRBV7-2 and TRBJ1-6, the CDR3 gives the full variable domain: GAGVSQSPSNKVTEKGKDVELRCDPISGHTALYWYRQSLGQGLEFLIYFQGNSAPDKSGLPSDRFSAERTGGSVSTLTIQRTQQEDSAVYLCASSLTGPLHFGNGTRLTVT.

V is TRBV11-2 and J is TRBJ1-1; 7 bases map to TRBD1. V was clipped by 8 bases and J by 7 bases; unmatched bases: 4. Germline assignment: CDR1 SGHAT and CDR2 FQNNGV. The CDR3 consists of 11 residues. The CDR3 sequence is CASQGGFEAFF. CDR3 nucleotides: TGTGCCAGCCAGGGGGGATTTGAAGCTTTCTTT.

This chain links TRBV1 with TRBJ1-2; the table's D gene call, TRBD1, was not cross checked with the DNA. TRBV1 is a documented pseudogene. There are 15 residues in the CDR3. The DNA of the CDR3 is TGCACCAGCAGCCTCCTACGGCAGGGGCACTATGGCTACACCTTC. Its translation: CTSSLLRQGHYGYTF.

This clone was observed a few times. Its ends do not fully match the called genes, so a read error is possible. This chain joins TRBV6-1 and TRBJ2-1, with 11 bases lining up with TRBD2. Germline V CDR1 and CDR2: MNHNS, SASEGT. The CDR3 consists of 16 residues. DNA of the CDR3: TGTGCCATCAGTGACGTAGCGGGGGGGCCCAACAATGAGCAGTTCTTC. Encoded protein: CAISDVAGGPNNEQFF.

The chain employs TRBV7-2 and TRBJ2-4; 8 bases are shared with TRBD2. CDR1 SGHTA and CDR2 FQGNSA come from the germline V gene. Trimming took 5 bases from V and 0 from J; bases not matched to a gene: 9. CDR3 length: 17 amino acids. CDR3 nucleotides: TGTGCCAGCAGCATAATCCTAGCGGGTCTAGCCAAAAACATTCAGTACTTC. Translating gives CASSIILAGLAKNIQYF. Based on the CDR3 plus reference TRBV7-2 and TRBJ2-4, the full variable domain is GAGVSQSPSNKVTEKGKDVELRCDPISGHTALYWYRQSLGQGLEFLIYFQGNSAPDKSGLPSDRFSAERTGGSVSTLTIQRTQQEDSAVYLCASSIILAGLAKNIQYFGAGTRLSVL.